These T cell receptor beta chains were read from a single sample in a study of blood T cell repertoires in COVID-19. The repertoire was sequenced with immunoSEQ multiplex PCR; TCRdb's copy has only in-frame clones and lacks some. The data hold 270,000 or so clones, with around 88% observed a single time. The material sequenced was peripheral blood. The receptors stem from a man aged 40-49 years with acute or convalescent COVID-19. CDR3s include the opening cysteine and the closing phenylalanine or tryptophan. A D gene is named only where the DNA matches it firmly. Size is omitted from some rows. Given values are once, few, many or a class for expanded clones.

d_gene: -
j_gene: TRBJ2-7
v_gene: TRBV5-1
len: 21
abundance: -
CDR3aa: CASSLGLWRQGRGDANGEQYF
CDR3nt: TGCGCCAGCAGCTTGGGACTTTGGAGGCAGGGGAGAGGGGATGCCAACGGCGAGCAGTACTTC

d_gene: -
j_gene: TRBJ2-7
v_gene: TRBV10-3
len: 15
abundance: -
CDR3aa: CAATSGTPSSYEQYF
CDR3nt: TGTGCCGCGACTTCCGGGACACCGAGCTCCTACGAGCAGTACTTC

d_gene: TRBD1
j_gene: TRBJ2-3
v_gene: TRBV7-8
len: 15
abundance: -
CDR3aa: CASSSLDRGTDTQYF
CDR3nt: TGTGCCAGCAGCTCCCTGGACAGGGGCACAGATACGCAGTATTTT

d_gene: TRBD1
j_gene: TRBJ2-3
v_gene: TRBV5-1
len: 15
abundance: -
CDR3aa: CASSHRDRGPDTQYF
CDR3nt: TGCGCCAGCAGCCACCGGGACAGGGGGCCAGATACGCAGTATTTT

d_gene: -
j_gene: TRBJ2-1
v_gene: TRBV21-1
len: 18
abundance: -
CDR3aa: CASSGGGPERHSYNEQFF
CDR3nt: TGTGCCAGCAGCGGGGGGGGCCCTGAGCGGCACTCCTACAATGAGCAGTTCTTC

d_gene: TRBD1
j_gene: TRBJ2-2
v_gene: TRBV7-3
len: 15
abundance: -
CDR3aa: CASSPRQGDTGELFF
CDR3nt: TGTGCCAGCAGCCCCCGACAGGGGGATACCGGGGAGCTGTTTTTT

d_gene: TRBD2
j_gene: TRBJ2-6
v_gene: TRBV5-1
len: 16
abundance: once
CDR3aa: CASSFGGASGANVLTF
CDR3nt: TGCGCCAGCAGCTTCGGGGGGGCCTCTGGGGCCAACGTCCTGACTTTC

d_gene: -
j_gene: TRBJ1-2
v_gene: TRBV6-5
len: 13
abundance: -
CDR3aa: CASSYGGNYGYTF
CDR3nt: TGTGCCAGCAGTTACGGCGGTAACTATGGCTACACCTTC

d_gene: -
j_gene: TRBJ2-5
v_gene: TRBV5-1
len: 15
abundance: -
CDR3aa: CASSILPGAQETQYF
CDR3nt: TGCGCCAGCAGTATATTGCCAGGGGCACAAGAGACCCAGTACTTC

d_gene: -
j_gene: TRBJ1-2
v_gene: TRBV2
len: 12
abundance: -
CDR3aa: CASGTQGGGYTF
CDR3nt: TGTGCCAGCGGGACACAGGGCGGCGGCTACACCTTC

d_gene: -
j_gene: TRBJ1-3
v_gene: TRBV9
len: 15
abundance: -
CDR3aa: CASSVDREAGNTIYF
CDR3nt: TGTGCCAGCAGCGTAGACCGAGAGGCTGGAAACACCATATATTTT

d_gene: -
j_gene: TRBJ2-3
v_gene: TRBV9
len: 14
abundance: -
CDR3aa: CASSVGLSTDTQYF
CDR3nt: TGTGCCAGCAGCGTAGGACTAAGCACAGATACGCAGTATTTT

d_gene: -
j_gene: TRBJ1-2
v_gene: TRBV10-1
len: 13
abundance: -
CDR3aa: CASSAEQGRGYTF
CDR3nt: TGCGCCAGCAGCGCCGAACAGGGACGCGGCTACACCTTC

d_gene: -
j_gene: TRBJ1-1
v_gene: TRBV30
len: 13
abundance: -
CDR3aa: CAWSKGEHTEAFF
CDR3nt: TGTGCCTGGAGTAAGGGGGAGCACACTGAAGCTTTCTTT

d_gene: TRBD1
j_gene: TRBJ1-1
v_gene: TRBV28
len: 13
abundance: -
CDR3aa: CASRGQGAVGWRF
CDR3nt: TGTGCCAGCAGGGGACAGGGGGCAGTGGGGTGGAGGTTT

d_gene: TRBD2
j_gene: TRBJ2-7
v_gene: TRBV29-1
len: 12
abundance: -
CDR3aa: CAGGSLASEQYF
CDR3nt: TGCGCGGGGGGCAGCCTGGCATCGGAGCAGTACTTC

d_gene: TRBD1
j_gene: TRBJ2-4
v_gene: TRBV2
len: 15
abundance: -
CDR3aa: CASRTGTGDANIQYF
CDR3nt: TGTGCCAGCAGGACCGGGACAGGGGATGCAAACATTCAGTACTTC

d_gene: -
j_gene: TRBJ1-1
v_gene: TRBV6-5
len: 15
abundance: -
CDR3aa: CASRTVFSGNTEAFF
CDR3nt: TGTGCCAGCCGTACCGTTTTCAGCGGGAACACTGAAGCTTTCTTT

d_gene: -
j_gene: TRBJ2-7
v_gene: TRBV5-5
len: 14
abundance: -
CDR3aa: CASSSYSGIYEQYF
CDR3nt: TGTGCCAGCAGCTCCTATTCAGGAATATACGAGCAGTACTTC

d_gene: -
j_gene: TRBJ2-2
v_gene: TRBV6-5
len: 14
abundance: many
CDR3aa: CASSYSKRAGELFF
CDR3nt: TGTGCCAGCAGTTACTCGAAGAGAGCCGGGGAGCTGTTTTTT

d_gene: TRBD1
j_gene: TRBJ2-4
v_gene: TRBV11-2
len: 14
abundance: -
CDR3aa: CASSTTGGGDIQYF
CDR3nt: TGTGCCAGCAGCACGACAGGGGGAGGGGACATTCAGTACTTC

d_gene: TRBD1
j_gene: TRBJ2-2
v_gene: TRBV7-7
len: 16
abundance: once
CDR3aa: CASSRSRDSLTGELFF
CDR3nt: TGTGCCAGCAGCCGGTCCCGGGACAGCCTCACCGGGGAGCTGTTTTTT

d_gene: -
j_gene: TRBJ2-3
v_gene: TRBV6-5
len: 14
abundance: once
CDR3aa: CASSVRESTDTQYF
CDR3nt: TGTGCCAGCAGCGTCAGGGAAAGCACAGATACGCAGTATTTT

d_gene: TRBD2
j_gene: TRBJ2-3
v_gene: TRBV20-1
len: 15
abundance: -
CDR3aa: CSASITSGVSDTQYF
CDR3nt: TGCAGTGCTAGTATCACTAGCGGGGTTTCAGATACGCAGTATTTT

d_gene: -
j_gene: TRBJ2-1
v_gene: TRBV7-3
len: 12
abundance: -
CDR3aa: CASSVGQTPPVF
CDR3nt: TGTGCCAGCAGCGTAGGACAGACTCCTCCGGTCTTC

d_gene: TRBD2
j_gene: TRBJ2-3
v_gene: TRBV5-1
len: 14
abundance: -
CDR3aa: CASMASGSTDTQYF
CDR3nt: TGCGCCAGCATGGCTAGCGGGAGCACAGATACGCAGTATTTT

d_gene: -
j_gene: TRBJ1-1
v_gene: TRBV6-5
len: 14
abundance: -
CDR3aa: CASIKQATNTEAFF
CDR3nt: TGTGCCAGCATCAAACAGGCGACGAACACTGAAGCTTTCTTT

d_gene: -
j_gene: TRBJ1-4
v_gene: TRBV14
len: 16
abundance: -
CDR3aa: CASSRGTDATNEKLFF
CDR3nt: TGTGCCAGCAGCCGCGGGACGGACGCAACTAATGAAAAACTGTTTTTT

d_gene: -
j_gene: TRBJ1-2
v_gene: TRBV15
len: 15
abundance: -
CDR3aa: CATSREDRQIDGYTF
CDR3nt: TGTGCCACCAGCAGAGAAGACAGGCAAATAGACGGCTACACCTTC

d_gene: -
j_gene: TRBJ2-4
v_gene: TRBV19
len: 15
abundance: -
CDR3aa: CASSPGHPAKNIQYF
CDR3nt: TGTGCCAGTAGTCCGGGACACCCAGCCAAAAACATTCAGTACTTC

d_gene: -
j_gene: TRBJ2-5
v_gene: TRBV5-1
len: 12
abundance: -
CDR3aa: CASSFQQETQYF
CDR3nt: TGCGCCAGTTCGTTCCAGCAAGAGACCCAGTACTTC

d_gene: -
j_gene: TRBJ1-5
v_gene: TRBV2
len: 14
abundance: -
CDR3aa: CASSSQGPNQPQHF
CDR3nt: TGTGCCAGCAGTAGTCAGGGCCCGAATCAGCCCCAGCATTTT

d_gene: -
j_gene: TRBJ1-3
v_gene: TRBV10-2
len: 15
abundance: -
CDR3aa: CASSDGGGIGNTIYF
CDR3nt: TGCGCCAGCAGTGACGGGGGGGGCATTGGAAACACCATATATTTT

d_gene: TRBD1
j_gene: TRBJ1-5
v_gene: TRBV18
len: 14
abundance: -
CDR3aa: CASSGQGSNQPQHF
CDR3nt: TGTGCCAGCTCGGGACAGGGTAGCAATCAGCCCCAGCATTTT

d_gene: -
j_gene: TRBJ1-1
v_gene: TRBV7-5
len: 16
abundance: -
CDR3aa: CARSSRRDRGGGKAFF
CDR3nt: TGTGCCAGAAGCTCCCGCCGGGACAGGGGCGGGGGTAAAGCTTTCTTT

d_gene: -
j_gene: TRBJ1-1
v_gene: TRBV18
len: 13
abundance: -
CDR3aa: CASSPPTDTEAFF
CDR3nt: TGTGCCAGCTCACCACCGACAGACACTGAAGCTTTCTTT

d_gene: -
j_gene: TRBJ2-2
v_gene: TRBV28
len: 14
abundance: once
CDR3aa: CASSLASPTGELFF
CDR3nt: TGTGCCAGCAGTTTAGCTAGTCCCACCGGGGAGCTGTTTTTT

d_gene: -
j_gene: TRBJ2-2
v_gene: TRBV5-1
len: 16
abundance: -
CDR3aa: CASSGWLLANTGELFF
CDR3nt: TGCGCCAGCAGCGGGTGGCTCCTAGCGAACACCGGGGAGCTGTTTTTT

d_gene: TRBD1
j_gene: TRBJ2-2
v_gene: TRBV5-1
len: 15
abundance: -
CDR3aa: CASSLIGDSSGELFF
CDR3nt: TGCGCCAGCAGCTTGATAGGGGACAGCTCCGGGGAGCTGTTTTTT

d_gene: -
j_gene: TRBJ1-3
v_gene: TRBV6-6
len: 15
abundance: few
CDR3aa: CASTLADTSGNTIYF
CDR3nt: TGTGCCAGCACCCTAGCTGACACCTCTGGAAACACCATATATTTT

d_gene: -
j_gene: TRBJ2-4
v_gene: TRBV6-2/TRBV6-3
len: 17
abundance: -
CDR3aa: CASSFSLTVSSKNIQYF
CDR3nt: TGTGCCAGCAGTTTCTCCCTTACAGTGTCAAGCAAAAACATTCAGTACTTC

d_gene: -
j_gene: TRBJ1-1
v_gene: TRBV4-2
len: 16
abundance: -
CDR3aa: CASSQDQARAYTEAFF
CDR3nt: TGTGCCAGCAGCCAAGATCAGGCCAGGGCTTACACTGAAGCTTTCTTT

d_gene: -
j_gene: TRBJ1-5
v_gene: TRBV5-5
len: 16
abundance: -
CDR3aa: CASSSYMTGSNQPQHF
CDR3nt: TGTGCCAGCAGCTCTTATATGACTGGTAGCAATCAGCCCCAGCATTTT

d_gene: TRBD1
j_gene: TRBJ1-1
v_gene: TRBV25-1
len: 15
abundance: -
CDR3aa: CASSEFGGGMTEAFF
CDR3nt: TGTGCCAGCAGTGAATTCGGAGGGGGCATGACTGAAGCTTTCTTT

d_gene: -
j_gene: TRBJ2-6
v_gene: TRBV15
len: 15
abundance: -
CDR3aa: CATSRGDSGANVLTF
CDR3nt: TGTGCCACCAGCAGAGGAGACTCTGGGGCCAACGTCCTGACTTTC

d_gene: -
j_gene: TRBJ1-1
v_gene: TRBV6-2/TRBV6-3
len: 13
abundance: -
CDR3aa: CASSFTGFTEAFF
CDR3nt: TGTGCCAGCAGTTTCACAGGGTTCACTGAAGCTTTCTTT

d_gene: -
j_gene: TRBJ1-3
v_gene: TRBV5-1
len: 18
abundance: -
CDR3aa: CASSSTGGWTRTGNTIYF
CDR3nt: TGCGCCAGCAGCTCGACGGGGGGATGGACCAGAACTGGAAACACCATATATTTT

d_gene: TRBD1
j_gene: TRBJ1-2
v_gene: TRBV7-2
len: 16
abundance: -
CDR3aa: CASSLAPPGTGKGYTF
CDR3nt: TGTGCCAGCAGCTTAGCCCCTCCAGGGACAGGGAAGGGCTACACCTTC

d_gene: -
j_gene: TRBJ2-1
v_gene: TRBV5-4
len: 14
abundance: -
CDR3aa: CASSPGGEENEQFF
CDR3nt: TGTGCCAGCAGCCCCGGTGGGGAGGAGAATGAGCAGTTCTTC

d_gene: -
j_gene: TRBJ2-7
v_gene: TRBV18
len: 17
abundance: -
CDR3aa: CASSPTQATFRSYEQYF
CDR3nt: TGTGCCAGCTCACCGACACAGGCGACTTTCCGCTCCTACGAGCAGTACTTC